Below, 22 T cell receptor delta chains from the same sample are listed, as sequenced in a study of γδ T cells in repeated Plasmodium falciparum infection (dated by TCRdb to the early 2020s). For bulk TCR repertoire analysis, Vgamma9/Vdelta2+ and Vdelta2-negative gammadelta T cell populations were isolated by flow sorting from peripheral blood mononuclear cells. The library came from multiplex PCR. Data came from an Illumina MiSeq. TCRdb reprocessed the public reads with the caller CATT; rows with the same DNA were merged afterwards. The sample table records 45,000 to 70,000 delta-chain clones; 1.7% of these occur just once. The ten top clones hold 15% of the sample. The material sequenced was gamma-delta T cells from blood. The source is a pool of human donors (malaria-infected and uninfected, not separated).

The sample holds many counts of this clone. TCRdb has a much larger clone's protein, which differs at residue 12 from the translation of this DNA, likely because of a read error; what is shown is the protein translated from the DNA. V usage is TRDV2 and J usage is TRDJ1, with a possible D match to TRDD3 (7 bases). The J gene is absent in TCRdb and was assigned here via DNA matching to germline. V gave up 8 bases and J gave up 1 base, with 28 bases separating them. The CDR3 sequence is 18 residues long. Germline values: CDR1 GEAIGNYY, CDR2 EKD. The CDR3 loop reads CASNLLLGGPLSTDKLIF. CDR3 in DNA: TGTGCCTCCAACCTCCTACTTGGGGGACCCTTGAGCACCGATAAACTCATCTTT.

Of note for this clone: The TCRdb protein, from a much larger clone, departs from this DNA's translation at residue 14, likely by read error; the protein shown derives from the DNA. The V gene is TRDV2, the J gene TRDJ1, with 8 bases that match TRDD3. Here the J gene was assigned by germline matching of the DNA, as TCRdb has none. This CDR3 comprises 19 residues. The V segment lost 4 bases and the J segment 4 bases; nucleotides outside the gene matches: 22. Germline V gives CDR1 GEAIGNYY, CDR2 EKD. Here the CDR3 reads CACDGVVGYELGLIDKLIF. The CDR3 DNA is TGTGCCTGTGATGGTGTGGTGGGATACGAACTGGGTCTCATCGATAAACTCATCTTT.

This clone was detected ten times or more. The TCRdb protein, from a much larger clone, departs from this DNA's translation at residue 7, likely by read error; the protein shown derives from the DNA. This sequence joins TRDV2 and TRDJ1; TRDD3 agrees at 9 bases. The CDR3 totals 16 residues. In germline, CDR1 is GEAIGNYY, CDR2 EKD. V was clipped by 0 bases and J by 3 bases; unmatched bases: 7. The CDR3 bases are TGTGCCTGTGACACCGTTAGGGGATACGCATCCGATAAACTCATCTTT. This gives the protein CACDTVRGYASDKLIF.

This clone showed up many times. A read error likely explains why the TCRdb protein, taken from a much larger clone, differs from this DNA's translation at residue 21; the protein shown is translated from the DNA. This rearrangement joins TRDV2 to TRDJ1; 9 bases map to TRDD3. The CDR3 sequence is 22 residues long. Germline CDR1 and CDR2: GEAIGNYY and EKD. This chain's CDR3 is CACDTINPSVLGEGPLTDKLTF. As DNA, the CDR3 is TGTGCCTGTGACACCATTAACCCCTCCGTACTGGGGGAAGGTCCGCTCACCGATAAACTCACCTTT.

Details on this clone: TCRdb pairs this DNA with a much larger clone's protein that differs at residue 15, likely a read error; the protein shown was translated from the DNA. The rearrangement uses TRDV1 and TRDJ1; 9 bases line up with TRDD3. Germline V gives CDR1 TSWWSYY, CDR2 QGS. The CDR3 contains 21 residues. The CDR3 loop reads CALGERSRGLPSGGCTDKLIF. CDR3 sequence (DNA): TGTGCTCTTGGGGAACGGTCTCGAGGGCTACCTTCTGGGGGATGCACCGATAAGCTCATCTTT.

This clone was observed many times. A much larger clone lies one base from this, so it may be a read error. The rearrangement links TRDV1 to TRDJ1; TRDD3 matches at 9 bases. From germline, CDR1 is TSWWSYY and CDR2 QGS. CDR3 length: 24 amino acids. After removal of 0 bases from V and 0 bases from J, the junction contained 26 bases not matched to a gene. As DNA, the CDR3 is TGTGCTCTTGGGGAACTCAGATCCTACCTCCTTCGTACTGGGGGACATATCCACACCGATAAACTCATCTTT. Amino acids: CALGELRSYLLRTGGHIHTDKLIF.

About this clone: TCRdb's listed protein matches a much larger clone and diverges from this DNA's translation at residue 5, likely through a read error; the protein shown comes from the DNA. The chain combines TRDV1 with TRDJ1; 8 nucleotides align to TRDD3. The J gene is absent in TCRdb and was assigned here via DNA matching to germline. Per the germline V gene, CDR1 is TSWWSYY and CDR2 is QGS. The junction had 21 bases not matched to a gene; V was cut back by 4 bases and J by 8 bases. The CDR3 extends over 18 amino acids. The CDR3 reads CALGGPLREGDSAGKLIF. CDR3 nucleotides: TGTGCTCTTGGGGGACCTCTTCGAGAGGGGGATAGTGCCGGGAAACTCATCTTT.

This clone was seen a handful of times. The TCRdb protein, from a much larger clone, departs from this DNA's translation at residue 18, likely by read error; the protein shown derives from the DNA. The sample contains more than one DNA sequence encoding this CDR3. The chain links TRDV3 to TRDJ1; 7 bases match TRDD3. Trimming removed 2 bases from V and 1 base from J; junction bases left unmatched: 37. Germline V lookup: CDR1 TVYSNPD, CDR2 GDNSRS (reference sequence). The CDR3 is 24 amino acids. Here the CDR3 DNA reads TGTGCCTTTCGGAAACCAAAGTACGTTCATTATGGAGGATACGGTAGAACAAGCACCGATAAACTCATCTTT. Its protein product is CAFRKPKYVHYGGYGRTSTDKLIF. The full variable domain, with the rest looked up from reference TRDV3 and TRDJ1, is CDKVTQSSPDQTVASGSEVVLLCTYDTVYSNPDLFWYRIRPDYSFQFVFYGDNSRSEGADFTQGRFSVKHILTQKAFHLVISPVRTEDSATYYCAFRKPKYVHYGGYGRTSTDKLIFGKGTRVTVEP.

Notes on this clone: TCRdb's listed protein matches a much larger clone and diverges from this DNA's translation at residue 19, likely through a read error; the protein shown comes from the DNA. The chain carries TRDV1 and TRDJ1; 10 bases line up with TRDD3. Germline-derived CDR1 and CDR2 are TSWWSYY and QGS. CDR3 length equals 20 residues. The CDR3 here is CALGDYHNYWGMYSTDKLTF. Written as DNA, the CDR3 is TGTGCTCTTGGTGACTACCACAATTACTGGGGGATGTATTCCACCGATAAACTCACCTTT.

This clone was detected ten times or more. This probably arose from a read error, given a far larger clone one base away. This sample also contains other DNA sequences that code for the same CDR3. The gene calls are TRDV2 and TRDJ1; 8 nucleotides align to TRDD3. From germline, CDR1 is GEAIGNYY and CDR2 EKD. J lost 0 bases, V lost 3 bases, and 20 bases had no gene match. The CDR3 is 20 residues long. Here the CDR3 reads CACDAEGGLYWGSYTDKLIF. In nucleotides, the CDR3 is TGTGCCTGTGACGCAGAAGGGGGGCTATACTGGGGGTCCTACACCGATAAACTCATCTTT.

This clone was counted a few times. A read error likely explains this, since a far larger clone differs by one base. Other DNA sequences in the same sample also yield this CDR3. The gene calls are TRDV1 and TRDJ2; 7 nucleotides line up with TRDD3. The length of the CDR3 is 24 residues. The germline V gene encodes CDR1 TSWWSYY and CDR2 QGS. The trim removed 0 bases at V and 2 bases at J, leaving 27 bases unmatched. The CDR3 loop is CALGELPHELTNRGIQKLTAQLFF. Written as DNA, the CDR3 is TGTGCTCTTGGGGAACTTCCTCATGAACTTACCAACCGTGGGATACAAAAGTTGACAGCACAACTCTTCTTT.

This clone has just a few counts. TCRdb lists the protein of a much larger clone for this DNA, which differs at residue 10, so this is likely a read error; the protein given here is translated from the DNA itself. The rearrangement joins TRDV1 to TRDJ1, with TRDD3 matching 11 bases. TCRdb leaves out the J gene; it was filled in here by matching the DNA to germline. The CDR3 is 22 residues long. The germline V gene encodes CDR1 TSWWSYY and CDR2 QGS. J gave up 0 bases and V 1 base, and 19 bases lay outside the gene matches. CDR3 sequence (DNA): TGTGCTCTTGGGGAACAACCTACCAACCCTCTACTGGGGGATAAGAACACCGATAAACTCATCTTT. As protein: CALGEQPTNPLLGDKNTDKLIF.

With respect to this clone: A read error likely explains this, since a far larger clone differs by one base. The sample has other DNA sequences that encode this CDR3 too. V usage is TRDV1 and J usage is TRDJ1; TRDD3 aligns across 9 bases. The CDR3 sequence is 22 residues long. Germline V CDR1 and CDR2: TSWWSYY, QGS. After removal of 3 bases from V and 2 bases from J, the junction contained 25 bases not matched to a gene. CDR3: CALGDLILQLLLGDTGTDKLIF. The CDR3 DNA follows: TGTGCTCTTGGGGACCTTATCCTTCAACTTCTACTGGGGGACACGGGGACCGATAAACTCATCTTT.

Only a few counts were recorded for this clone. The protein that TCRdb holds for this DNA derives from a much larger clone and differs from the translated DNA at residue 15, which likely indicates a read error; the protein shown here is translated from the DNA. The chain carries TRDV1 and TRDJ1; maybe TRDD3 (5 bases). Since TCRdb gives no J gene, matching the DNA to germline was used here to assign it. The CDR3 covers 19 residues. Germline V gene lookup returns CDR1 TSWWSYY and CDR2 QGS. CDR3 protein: CALGNWSRVLEGNTGKLIF. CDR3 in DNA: TGTGCTCTTGGGAACTGGAGCCGCGTACTGGAGGGGAACACCGGTAAACTCATCTTT.

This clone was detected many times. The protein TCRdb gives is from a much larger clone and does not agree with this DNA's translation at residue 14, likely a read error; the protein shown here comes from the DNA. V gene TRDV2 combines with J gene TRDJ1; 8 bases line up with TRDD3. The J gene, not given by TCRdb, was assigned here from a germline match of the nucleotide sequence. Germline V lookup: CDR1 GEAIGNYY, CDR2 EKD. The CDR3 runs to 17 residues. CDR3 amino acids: CACDTLARGDNTDELIF. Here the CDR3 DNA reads TGTGCCTGTGACACCCTAGCCCGGGGGGATAACACCGATGAACTCATCTTT.

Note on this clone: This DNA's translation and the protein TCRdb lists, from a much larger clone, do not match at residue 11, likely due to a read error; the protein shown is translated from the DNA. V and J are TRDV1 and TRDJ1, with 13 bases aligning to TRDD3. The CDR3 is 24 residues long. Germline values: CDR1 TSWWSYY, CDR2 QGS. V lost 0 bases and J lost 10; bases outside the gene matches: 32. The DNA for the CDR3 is TGTGCTCTTGGGGAACTAGTCCCTAGCTATAGGCTAGCATCGACTGGGGGATACGCTTTAACACTCATCTTT. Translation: CALGELVPSYRLASTGGYALTLIF.

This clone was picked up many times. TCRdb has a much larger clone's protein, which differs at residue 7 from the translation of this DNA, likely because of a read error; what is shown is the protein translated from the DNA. CDR3 sequence: CALGENPCGLLLWGIQKLIF. The CDR3 DNA reads TGTGCTCTTGGGGAAAATCCCTGCGGCCTTCTCCTGTGGGGGATACAGAAACTCATCTTT. This rearrangement joins TRDV1 to TRDJ1, with 10 positions matching TRDD3. The junction had 23 bases not matched to a gene; V was cut back by 2 bases and J by 8 bases. The germline gives CDR1 TSWWSYY, CDR2 QGS. The CDR3 runs 20 residues.

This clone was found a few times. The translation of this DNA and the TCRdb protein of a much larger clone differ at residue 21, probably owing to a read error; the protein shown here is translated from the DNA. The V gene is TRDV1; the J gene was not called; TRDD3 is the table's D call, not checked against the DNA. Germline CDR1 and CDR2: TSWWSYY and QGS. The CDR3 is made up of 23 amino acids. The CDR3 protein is CALGVLPGPRKPTGGLFTDKPIF. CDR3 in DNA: TGTGCTCTTGGGGTCCTACCGGGTCCACGTAAACCCACTGGGGGATTATTCACCGATAAACCCATCTTT.

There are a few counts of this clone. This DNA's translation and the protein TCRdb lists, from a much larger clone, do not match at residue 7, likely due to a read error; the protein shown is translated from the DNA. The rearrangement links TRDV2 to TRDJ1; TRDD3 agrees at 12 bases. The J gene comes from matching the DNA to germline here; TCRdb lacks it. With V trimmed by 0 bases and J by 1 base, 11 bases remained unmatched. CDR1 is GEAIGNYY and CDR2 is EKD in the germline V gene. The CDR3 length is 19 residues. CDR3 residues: CACDTLSPGGYGSTDKLIF. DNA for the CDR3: TGTGCCTGTGACACCCTGTCTCCTGGGGGATACGGAAGCACCGATAAACTCATCTTT.

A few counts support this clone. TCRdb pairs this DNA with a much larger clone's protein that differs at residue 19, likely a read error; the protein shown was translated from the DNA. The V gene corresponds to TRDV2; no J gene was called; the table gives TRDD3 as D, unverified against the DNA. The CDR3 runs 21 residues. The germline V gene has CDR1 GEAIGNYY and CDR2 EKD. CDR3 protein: CACDTRPSYVLGASYTDKFIF. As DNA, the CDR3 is TGTGCCTGTGACACCCGGCCTTCGTACGTACTGGGGGCCTCGTACACCGATAAATTCATCTTT.

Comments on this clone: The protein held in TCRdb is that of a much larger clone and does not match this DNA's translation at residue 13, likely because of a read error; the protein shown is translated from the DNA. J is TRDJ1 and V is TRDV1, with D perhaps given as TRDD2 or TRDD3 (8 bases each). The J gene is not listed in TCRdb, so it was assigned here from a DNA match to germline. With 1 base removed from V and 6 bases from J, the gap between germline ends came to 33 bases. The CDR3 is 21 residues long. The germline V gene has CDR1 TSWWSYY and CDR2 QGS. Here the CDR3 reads CALGEPTSYGGYSRAYNKLIF. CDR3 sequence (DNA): TGTGCTCTTGGGGAACCGACTTCCTACGGGGGATATTCCCGGGCTTACAATAAACTCATCTTT.

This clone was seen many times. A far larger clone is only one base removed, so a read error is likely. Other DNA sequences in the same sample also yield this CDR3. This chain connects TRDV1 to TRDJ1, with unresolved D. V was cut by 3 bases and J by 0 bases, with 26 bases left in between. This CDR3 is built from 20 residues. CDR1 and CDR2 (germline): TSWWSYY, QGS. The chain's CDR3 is CALGELVFLLQGVYTDKLIF. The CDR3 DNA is TGTGCTCTTGGGGAGCTGGTCTTTTTGTTACAAGGGGTCTACACCGATAAACTCATCTTT.